One and the same sample provided the 24 T cell receptor beta chains below, sequenced in a study of blood T cell repertoires in COVID-19. Data came from immunoSEQ multiplex PCR; TCRdb stores just in-frame clones and leaves some out. This table has about 19,000 clones, 85% to 90% appearing once. Input material: peripheral blood. The receptors originated from a man between 65 and 80 years old with acute or convalescent COVID-19.

The rearrangement uses TRBV7-3 and TRBJ2-7; no clear D gene. Trimming shortened V by 0 bases and J by 6 bases, and 12 bases separated the two germline ends. The CDR3 has 14 amino acids. CDR1 and CDR2 (germline): SGHTA, FQGTGA. The CDR3 DNA follows: TGTGCCAGCAGCTTAACGTCCGGAGTACGCGAGCAGTACTTC. This encodes CASSLTSGVREQYF.

A single count supports this clone. This chain connects TRBV7-2 to TRBJ2-1, with D possibly matching TRBD2 (5 bases). V shed 1 base and J shed 10 bases, with 11 bases lying between them. The CDR3 is 13 amino acids. The V gene's germline CDR1 is SGHTA and CDR2 FQGNSA. The CDR3 loop reads CASSLEGPGEQFF. Here the CDR3 DNA reads TGTGCCAGCAGCTTAGAAGGTCCGGGGGAGCAGTTCTTC.

The CDR3 loop is CSASRRVENTEAFF. The CDR3 DNA follows: TGCAGTGCTAGTCGCAGGGTCGAGAACACTGAAGCTTTCTTT. J is TRBJ1-1 and V is TRBV20-1, with D possibly being TRBD1 (5 bases). V was shortened by 3 bases and J by 1 base, with 12 bases between the two germline ends. Per the germline V gene, CDR1 is DFQATT and CDR2 is SNEGSKA (reference sequence). This CDR3 is 14 amino acids long.

The chain carries TRBV3-1 (or the pseudogene TRBV3-2) and TRBJ2-2; 9 nucleotides match TRBD1. CDR1 is LGHDT and CDR2 is YNNKEL in the germline V gene (reference sequence). The junction had 2 bases not matched to a gene; V was cut back by 6 bases and J by 3 bases. The CDR3 spans 14 residues. CDR3 sequence (DNA): TGTGCCAGCAGGGACAGGGGATACACCGGGGAGCTGTTTTTT. Translation gives CASRDRGYTGELFF.

The chain joins TRBV10-1 to TRBJ1-5; D possibly corresponds to TRBD1 (5 bases). Germline values: CDR1 WNHNN, CDR2 SYGVQD (reference sequence). V gave up 3 bases and J gave up 7 bases, with 16 bases separating them. The CDR3 has 15 residues. The CDR3 coding sequence is TGCGCCAGCAGTGAATTCGGGGGGGTTGGCCAGCCCCAGCATTTT. It encodes CASSEFGGVGQPQHF.

The chain is built from TRBV14 and TRBJ1-2, with D hard to call. This CDR3 spans 12 amino acids. V dropped 3 bases and J dropped 2 bases, with 4 bases sitting between them. CDR1 and CDR2 from the germline V gene are SGHDN and FVKESK. The CDR3 region has the DNA TGTGCCAGCAGCCACGGGAACTATGGCTACACCTTC. Protein sequence: CASSHGNYGYTF.

The chain is built from TRBV7-8 and TRBJ1-2; D call uncertain. Between the trimmed V and J ends, which lost 1 base and 8 bases, there was a span of 11 bases. The germline CDR1 and CDR2 sequences are SGHVS and FQNEAQ. The CDR3 runs 13 residues. The CDR3 loop reads CASSLDQVRGYTF. The CDR3 DNA is TGTGCCAGCAGCTTAGATCAGGTTCGGGGCTACACCTTC.

The rearrangement links TRBV28 to TRBJ1-4, with a possible D match to TRBD1 (5 bases). Germline CDR1 and CDR2: MDHEN and SYDVKM. The V end was cut by 2 bases, the J end by 8 bases, with 12 bases between. This CDR3 region has 14 residues. The CDR3 is CASSLQGFREKLFF. In DNA form, the CDR3 reads TGTGCCAGCAGTTTACAGGGATTTCGGGAAAAACTGTTTTTT. The full variable domain, with the rest looked up from reference TRBV28 and TRBJ1-4, is DVKVTQSSRYLVKRTGEKVFLECVQDMDHENMFWYRQDPGLGLRLIYFSYDVKMKEKGDIPEGYSVSREKKERFSLILESASTNQTSMYLCASSLQGFREKLFFGSGTQLSVL.

This sequence joins TRBV5-6 and TRBJ2-7, with 14 bases lining up with TRBD2. Germline values: CDR1 SGHDT, CDR2 YYEEEE. V shed 3 bases and J 7 bases; nucleotides not matched to a gene: 6. This CDR3 region has 15 residues. DNA of the CDR3: TGTGCCAGCAGCTGGGGACTAGCGGGAGCAGGGGAGCAGTACTTC. Translation gives CASSWGLAGAGEQYF.

V is TRBV9 and J is TRBJ2-2; 7 nucleotides match TRBD1. CDR3 length equals 14 residues. The V segment lost 7 bases and the J segment 2 bases; nucleotides outside the gene matches: 5. Germline CDR1 is SGDLS and CDR2 is YYNGEE. The CDR3 DNA follows: TGTGCCAGCGGCCGACAGGGTAACACCGGGGAGCTGTTTTTT. Its translation is CASGRQGNTGELFF. The full variable domain, completed using reference TRBV9 and TRBJ2-2, is DSGVTQTPKHLITATGQRVTLRCSPRSGDLSVYWYQQSLDQGLQFLIQYYNGEERAKGNILERFSAQQFPDLHSELNLSSLELGDSALYFCASGRQGNTGELFFGEGSRLTVL.

The rearrangement links TRBV12-3 or TRBV12-4 to TRBJ1-2, with 8 bases identical to TRBD1. The V and J ends lost 6 bases and 10 bases, in that order; junction bases with no gene match: 4. This CDR3 has 11 amino acids. The CDR3 nucleotides are TGTGCCAGCAGGCGGGGACAGGACTACACCTTC. Protein: CASRRGQDYTF.

The chain joins TRBV3-1 (or the pseudogene TRBV3-2) to TRBJ2-1, with TRBD2 matching over 8 bases. Looked up from germline, CDR1 is LGHDT and CDR2 is YNNKEL (reference sequence). This CDR3 is built from 13 residues. The J segment lost 7 bases and the V segment lost 8 bases, leaving 7 bases of the junction unmatched. The CDR3 spells CASVSSGLNEQFF. Here the CDR3 DNA reads TGTGCCAGCGTATCTAGCGGGTTGAATGAGCAGTTCTTC.

This chain's CDR3 is CASSEGTGSTGELFF. CDR3 bases: TGTGCCAGCAGTGAAGGGACAGGGTCCACCGGGGAGCTGTTTTTT. V gene TRBV2 combines with J gene TRBJ2-2; 8 nucleotides match TRBD1. This CDR3 has 15 residues. V shed 1 base, J shed 4 bases, and the junction held 2 bases outside the gene matches. Germline V gene lookup returns CDR1 SNHLY and CDR2 FYNNEI.

This chain connects TRBV7-3 to TRBJ1-2; the D is unclear. CDR3 size: 13 residues. Trimming took 3 bases from V and 1 from J, leaving 6 bases between them. Per germline, CDR1 SGHTA and CDR2 FQGTGA. The CDR3 nucleotides read TGTGCCAGCAGCTTCGGGGTTAACTATGGCTACACCTTC. As protein: CASSFGVNYGYTF. The whole variable domain, remainder taken from reference TRBV7-3 and TRBJ1-2, is GAGVSQTPSNKVTEKGKYVELRCDPISGHTALYWYRQSLGQGPEFLIYFQGTGAADDSGLPNDRFFAVRPEGSVSTLKIQRTERGDSAVYLCASSFGVNYGYTFGSGTRLTVV.

This clone was seen just once. The rearrangement uses TRBV28 and TRBJ1-4; tentatively, D is TRBD1 (5 bases). The ends were cut back, 5 bases at V and 7 bases at J, with 5 bases in the middle. CDR1 is MDHEN, CDR2 SYDVKM, per germline. The CDR3 contains 11 residues. The CDR3 reads CASSTGEKLFF. DNA for the CDR3: TGTGCCAGCAGTACAGGTGAAAAACTGTTTTTT.

The chain joins TRBV19 to TRBJ2-7, with 9 bases matching TRBD2. The CDR3 spans 15 residues. CDR1 and CDR2 (germline): LNHDA, SQIVND (reference sequence). The J segment lost 2 bases and the V segment lost 0 bases, leaving 2 bases of the junction unmatched. DNA for the CDR3: TGTGCCAGTAGTATAGACGCGGGAGGGGCCTACGAGCAGTACTTC. Translated: CASSIDAGGAYEQYF.

The V and J genes are TRBV18 and TRBJ2-7; possible D gene TRBD2, 6 bases. Trimming removed 2 bases from V and 5 bases from J, with 19 bases in between. Germline CDR1 reads KGHSH; CDR2 reads LQKENI. The CDR3 loop spans 16 amino acids. The DNA for the CDR3 is TGTGCCAGCTCACCAGAGGCCGGGGTACTAGCAGACGAGCAGTACTTC. Amino acid sequence: CASSPEAGVLADEQYF.

The chain links TRBV29-1 to TRBJ1-2; 7 bases line up with TRBD1. Germline values: CDR1 SQVTM, CDR2 ANQGSEA. Trimming took 4 bases from V and 1 from J; bases not matched to a gene: 3. The CDR3 spans 13 residues. In nucleotides, the CDR3 is TGCAGCGTTGGGACAGGTCTTAACTATGGCTACACCTTC. Its translation is CSVGTGLNYGYTF.

The chain links TRBV27 to TRBJ1-2, with D maybe TRBD1 (6 bases). The V and J ends lost 4 bases and 5 bases respectively, with 14 bases between them. The CDR3 is 14 amino acids. The V gene's germline CDR1 is MNHEY and CDR2 SMNVEV (reference sequence). The CDR3 spells CASSSSQGWYGYTF. The DNA for the CDR3 is TGTGCCAGCAGTTCTTCACAGGGCTGGTATGGCTACACCTTC.

The rearrangement links TRBV29-1 to TRBJ1-5; D not resolved. V was shortened by 6 bases and J by 4 bases, with 13 bases between the two germline ends. The CDR3 is 13 amino acids. The germline gives CDR1 SQVTM, CDR2 ANQGSEA. The DNA of the CDR3 is TGCAGCGTGATCTCAACGGGGAATCAGCCCCAGCATTTT. Protein product: CSVISTGNQPQHF.

The chain couples TRBV3-1 (or the pseudogene TRBV3-2) to TRBJ1-2; D ambiguous. This CDR3 has 15 amino acids. Germline CDR1 LGHDT, CDR2 YNNKEL (reference sequence). V dropped 2 bases and J dropped 2 bases, with 12 bases sitting between them. CDR3 sequence (DNA): TGTGCCAGCAGCCAACTCCCCGGTTTGAACTATGGCTACACCTTC. Encoded protein: CASSQLPGLNYGYTF.

This chain uses TRBV29-1 with TRBJ1-2; TRBD1 matches 9 bases. The ends lost 4 bases at V and 5 bases at J; junction bases unmatched: 5. CDR1 and CDR2 from the germline V gene are SQVTM and ANQGSEA. CDR3 length: 13 amino acids. CDR3 sequence reads: CSVGTGGQYGYTF. CDR3 in DNA: TGCAGCGTTGGTACAGGGGGCCAATATGGCTACACCTTC.

The chain carries TRBV6-5 and TRBJ2-2; D remains unclear. The CDR3 covers 12 residues. V was shortened by 6 bases and J by 5 bases, with 7 bases between the two germline ends. The V gene's germline CDR1 is MNHEY and CDR2 SVGAGI. CDR3 sequence reads: CASRLGTGELFF. DNA for the CDR3: TGTGCCAGCAGGCTCGGTACCGGGGAGCTGTTTTTT.

The V and J genes are TRBV10-3 and TRBJ1-6, with 7 positions matching TRBD1. Germline V gene lookup returns CDR1 ENHRY and CDR2 SYGVKD. Trimming removed 10 bases from V and 5 bases from J; junction bases left unmatched: 5. The CDR3 loop spans 13 amino acids. The CDR3 is CATRDRDNSPLHF. In DNA form, the CDR3 reads TGTGCCACCAGGGACAGAGATAATTCACCCCTCCACTTT.